A selection of T cell receptor beta chains follows, all from one sample in a study of beta chain features in type 1 diabetes. TCRdb's copy holds only in-frame clones and misses some; the assay was immunoSEQ multiplex PCR. The data hold about 290,000 clones, with approximately 8.1% observed a single time. Sequenced input: central memory CD4+ T cells from blood. The receptors shown here come from a woman younger than 35 in good health. Each CDR3 is given with its conserved first and last residue. Each record gives: D gene, CDR3 length, V gene, J gene, clone size, CDR3 DNA, CDR3 protein. The D gene is left open where the match is weak. Expanded clones get a size class; other rows say once, few or many, or leave the size out.

D gene: NA; CDR3 length: 16; V gene: TRBV4-1; J gene: TRBJ1-2; clone size: NA; CDR3 DNA: TGCGCCAGCAGCCAAGAAACTCGGGGAAGAGGCTATGGCTACACCTTC; CDR3 protein: CASSQETRGRGYGYTF
D gene: TRBD1; CDR3 length: 14; V gene: TRBV5-6; J gene: TRBJ1-4; clone size: few; CDR3 DNA: TGTGCCAGCAGCTATGACAGGGCCCATGAAAAACTGTTTTTT; CDR3 protein: CASSYDRAHEKLFF
D gene: NA; CDR3 length: 15; V gene: TRBV2; J gene: TRBJ1-4; clone size: NA; CDR3 DNA: TGTGCCAGCAGTCGGACCCATGCAACTAATGAAAAACTGTTTTTT; CDR3 protein: CASSRTHATNEKLFF
D gene: NA; CDR3 length: 15; V gene: TRBV9; J gene: TRBJ1-1; clone size: NA; CDR3 DNA: TGTGCCAGCAGCGTAGAGGAGGGGCCGACCACTGAAGCTTTCTTT; CDR3 protein: CASSVEEGPTTEAFF
D gene: NA; CDR3 length: 16; V gene: TRBV5-1; J gene: TRBJ1-3; clone size: many; CDR3 DNA: TGCGCCAGCAGCTTTGAACTGACTACCTCTGGAAACACCATATATTTT; CDR3 protein: CASSFELTTSGNTIYF
D gene: TRBD1; CDR3 length: 11; V gene: TRBV6-6; J gene: TRBJ1-1; clone size: many; CDR3 DNA: TGTGCCAGCAGTCCGGACAGGGGAGCTTTCTTT; CDR3 protein: CASSPDRGAFF
D gene: NA; CDR3 length: 16; V gene: TRBV7-2; J gene: TRBJ1-2; clone size: NA; CDR3 DNA: TGTGCCAGCAGCTCCGCGTTTCGGCAGGCCGCCTATGGCTACACCTTC; CDR3 protein: CASSSAFRQAAYGYTF
D gene: NA; CDR3 length: 17; V gene: TRBV18; J gene: TRBJ2-1; clone size: NA; CDR3 DNA: TGTGCCAGCTCACCACTGAGTGGCGGGTTCTCCTACAATGAGCAGTTCTTC; CDR3 protein: CASSPLSGGFSYNEQFF
D gene: TRBD1; CDR3 length: 14; V gene: TRBV18; J gene: TRBJ1-6; clone size: few; CDR3 DNA: TGTGCCAGCTCACAGGGGGCCGATAATTCACCCCTCCACTTT; CDR3 protein: CASSQGADNSPLHF
D gene: NA; CDR3 length: 14; V gene: TRBV5-1; J gene: TRBJ2-5; clone size: NA; CDR3 DNA: TGCGCCAGCAGCTTGTACTCACGGGAAGAGACCCAGTACTTC; CDR3 protein: CASSLYSREETQYF
D gene: TRBD1; CDR3 length: 14; V gene: TRBV4-2; J gene: TRBJ1-2; clone size: NA; CDR3 DNA: TGTGCCAGCAGCCACTCGGACAGGGAGTATGGCTACACCTTC; CDR3 protein: CASSHSDREYGYTF
D gene: TRBD2; CDR3 length: 12; V gene: TRBV14; J gene: TRBJ2-3; clone size: few; CDR3 DNA: TGTGCCTCAGCGGGGGGCTCAGATACGCAGTATTTT; CDR3 protein: CASAGGSDTQYF
D gene: NA; CDR3 length: 14; V gene: TRBV2; J gene: TRBJ2-5; clone size: few; CDR3 DNA: TGTGCCAGTCAGAAATTTACAGGGCGAGAGACCCAGTACTTC; CDR3 protein: CASQKFTGRETQYF
D gene: NA; CDR3 length: 13; V gene: TRBV5-1; J gene: TRBJ1-4; clone size: NA; CDR3 DNA: TGCGCCAGCAGCTTCGGGACACGAGAAAAACTGTTTTTT; CDR3 protein: CASSFGTREKLFF
D gene: NA; CDR3 length: 14; V gene: TRBV6-5; J gene: TRBJ2-6; clone size: few; CDR3 DNA: TGTGCCAGCAGGGAGATCTCTGGGGCCAACGTCCTGACTTTC; CDR3 protein: CASREISGANVLTF
D gene: NA; CDR3 length: 15; V gene: TRBV4-3; J gene: TRBJ1-3; clone size: NA; CDR3 DNA: TGCGCCAGCAGCAGAACAGGCAACTCTGGAAACACCATATATTTT; CDR3 protein: CASSRTGNSGNTIYF
D gene: NA; CDR3 length: 14; V gene: TRBV27; J gene: TRBJ1-5; clone size: NA; CDR3 DNA: TGTGCCAGCAGTGATACACAGACCAATCAGCCCCAGCATTTT; CDR3 protein: CASSDTQTNQPQHF
D gene: TRBD2; CDR3 length: 14; V gene: TRBV6-1; J gene: TRBJ2-3; clone size: NA; CDR3 DNA: TGTGCCGGGGGGGACGAAGCGGGAGGAGGTACGCAGTATTTT; CDR3 protein: CAGGDEAGGGTQYF
D gene: NA; CDR3 length: 14; V gene: TRBV9; J gene: TRBJ2-2; clone size: few; CDR3 DNA: TGTGCCAGCAGCGTCCTTCCGCTCACCGGGGAGCTGTTTTTT; CDR3 protein: CASSVLPLTGELFF
D gene: TRBD1; CDR3 length: 14; V gene: TRBV4-3; J gene: TRBJ1-4; clone size: NA; CDR3 DNA: TGCGCCAGCAGCCTCGACAGGGGCGGGGAAAAACTGTTTTTT; CDR3 protein: CASSLDRGGEKLFF
D gene: TRBD2; CDR3 length: 16; V gene: TRBV6-6; J gene: TRBJ2-3; clone size: NA; CDR3 DNA: TGTGCCAGCAGTTACTGGGCGGGAGGGTACACAGATACGCAGTATTTT; CDR3 protein: CASSYWAGGYTDTQYF
D gene: NA; CDR3 length: 13; V gene: TRBV11-1; J gene: TRBJ2-5; clone size: few; CDR3 DNA: TGTGCCAGCAGCCGGCAGGATCAAGAGACCCAGTACTTC; CDR3 protein: CASSRQDQETQYF
D gene: NA; CDR3 length: 14; V gene: TRBV15; J gene: TRBJ2-7; clone size: few; CDR3 DNA: TGTGCCACCAGCAGAGATGAGGGGCCCTACGAGCAGTACTTC; CDR3 protein: CATSRDEGPYEQYF
D gene: NA; CDR3 length: 15; V gene: TRBV30; J gene: TRBJ2-1; clone size: many; CDR3 DNA: TGTGCCTGGCAAAATAGAGGGTCCCCGTCCAATGAGCAGTTCTTC; CDR3 protein: CAWQNRGSPSNEQFF
D gene: TRBD2; CDR3 length: 14; V gene: TRBV27; J gene: TRBJ2-3; clone size: few; CDR3 DNA: TGTGCCAGCAGTTTAGCGGGGGGTGGTTTGACGCAGTATTTT; CDR3 protein: CASSLAGGGLTQYF